This paragraph reports one T cell receptor beta chain. This sample is drawn from a study of CD8 T cells in Susac syndrome. The CDR3 contains 14 residues. Germline V gene sequence: CDR1 SNHLY, CDR2 FYNNEI. The junction had 7 bases not matched to a gene; V was cut back by 7 bases and J by 3 bases. Reverse transcription of about 0.5 to 1 ug RNA used random hexamers. TCRdb recomputed calls from the immunoSEQ multiplex PCR reads with MiXCR, one row per CDR3 protein. The data contain some 150,000 distinct CDR3 sequences, around 95% of them singletons. The sequenced target, TCR beta, came from blood CD8+ and CD4+ T cells. Diagnostic criteria defined recently for definite or probable disease were met by the Susac syndrome patients. Negative isolation yielded the CD8+ and CD4+ T cells, while FACS enriched the TEMRA cells.

The source material was CD4+ T cells from PBMCs. This receptor was identified in a human donor with Susac syndrome. V gene TRBV2 combines with J gene TRBJ2-5, with 8 nucleotides matching TRBD2. The CDR3 nucleotides are TGTGCCAGCACCCGAGTGCGGGGGGAAGAGACCCAGTACTTC. Residues: CASTRVRGEETQYF.